These 14 T cell receptor beta chains were sequenced from one sample in a study of blood T cell repertoires in COVID-19. Produced via immunoSEQ multiplex PCR; TCRdb's table is partial and in-frame only. The data show about 170,000 clones, around 93% seen once. What was sequenced was peripheral blood. These receptor sequences come from a man in his thirties or forties with COVID-19, enrolled during active disease.

The chain combines TRBV18 with TRBJ2-3; possible D gene TRBD2, 5 bases. The V and J ends lost 4 bases and 2 bases respectively, with 13 bases between them. Germline V gene sequence: CDR1 KGHSH, CDR2 LQKENI. This CDR3 region has 15 residues. The CDR3 is CASSLGRSSTDTQYF. CDR3 nucleotide sequence: TGTGCCAGCTCACTGGGGAGATCCTCCACAGATACGCAGTATTTT.

The rearrangement joins TRBV5-6 to TRBJ2-7; no definite D call. Germline V lookup: CDR1 SGHDT, CDR2 YYEEEE. The V gene lost 1 base and the J gene lost 0 bases, with 8 bases spanning the gap. The CDR3 totals 14 residues. The CDR3 DNA reads TGTGCCAGCAGCTTGATTATCAGCTCCTACGAGCAGTACTTC. Amino acid sequence: CASSLIISSYEQYF.

V gene TRBV4-1 combines with J gene TRBJ2-5, with 12 bases fitting TRBD1. Germline loops: CDR1 MGHRA, CDR2 YSYEKL. This CDR3 spans 15 amino acids. With 4 bases clipped from V and 5 bases from J, the junction kept 5 bases outside the gene matches. Here the CDR3 reads CASSPRDRGLETQYF. In DNA form, the CDR3 reads TGCGCCAGCAGCCCCCGGGACAGGGGGCTTGAGACCCAGTACTTC.

The chain carries TRBV6-5 and TRBJ2-2, with 8 positions matching TRBD2. Trimming took 2 bases from V and 6 from J; bases not matched to a gene: 8. Germline CDR1 MNHEY, CDR2 SVGAGI. This CDR3 is 16 amino acids long. DNA of the CDR3: TGTGCCAGCAGTTACGGAGGGACTAGAGTGTCCGGGGAGCTGTTTTTT. It codes for CASSYGGTRVSGELFF.

The chain has TRBV19 and TRBJ1-2; D gene ambiguous. The CDR3 totals 14 residues. V gave up 5 bases and J gave up 0 bases, with 10 bases separating them. Germline V gene lookup returns CDR1 LNHDA and CDR2 SQIVND (reference sequence). CDR3 nucleotide sequence: TGTGCCAGTAGTCGTGACACCGCTAACTATGGCTACACCTTC. Translating gives CASSRDTANYGYTF.

The chain is built from TRBV13 and TRBJ1-2; D possibly corresponds to TRBD1 (6 bases). Germline CDR1 is PRHDT and CDR2 is FYEKMQ (reference sequence). Trimming pared 1 base from V and 4 bases from J, leaving 16 bases between. This CDR3 contains 16 residues. CDR3 sequence (DNA): TGTGCCAGCAGCTTAGTCCCACAGGGAGTCCCCTATGGCTACACCTTC. Amino acids: CASSLVPQGVPYGYTF.

The chain employs TRBV4-2 and TRBJ2-2, with 11 bases that match TRBD2. CDR3 length: 17 amino acids. V dropped 3 bases and J dropped 6; count of bases not matched to a gene: 9. Germline CDR1 and CDR2: LGHNA and YNFKEQ. CDR3 coding DNA: TGTGCCAGCAGCCAGGGACTAGCGGACAACCCGGCCGGGGAGCTGTTTTTT. This gives the protein CASSQGLADNPAGELFF.

The chain couples TRBV10-3 to TRBJ1-4; TRBD1 aligns across 7 bases. Germline CDR1 reads ENHRY; CDR2 reads SYGVKD. V shed 3 bases, J shed 6 bases, and the junction held 4 bases outside the gene matches. The length of the CDR3 is 14 residues. CDR3: CAISDKGADEKLFF. For the CDR3, the DNA is TGTGCCATCAGTGATAAGGGGGCGGATGAAAAACTGTTTTTT.

DNA of the CDR3: TGTGCCAGCAGTTCCACTAGCGCCACAGATACGCAGTATTTT. Its translation: CASSSTSATDTQYF. This chain connects TRBV27 to TRBJ2-3; TRBD2 aligns across 7 bases. V shed 4 bases, J shed 2 bases, and the junction held 3 bases outside the gene matches. Germline V lookup: CDR1 MNHEY, CDR2 SMNVEV (reference sequence). The CDR3 is made up of 14 amino acids.

The gene calls are TRBV7-2 and TRBJ2-3, with 9 bases fitting TRBD2. The trim removed 2 bases at V and 0 bases at J, leaving 3 bases unmatched. This CDR3 region has 16 residues. Germline V gene sequence: CDR1 SGHTA, CDR2 FQGNSA. The CDR3 reads CASSLRLAVSTDTQYF. CDR3 coding DNA: TGTGCCAGCAGCTTAAGACTAGCGGTGAGCACAGATACGCAGTATTTT.

The chain combines TRBV4-3 with TRBJ1-5, with D tentatively TRBD1 (6 bases). The germline CDR1 and CDR2 sequences are LGHNA and YSLEER. V was cut by 2 bases and J by 1 base, with 12 bases left in between. This CDR3 comprises 16 residues. Here the CDR3 reads CASSQLRTASNQPQHF. Here the CDR3 DNA reads TGCGCCAGCAGCCAATTGAGGACAGCGAGCAATCAGCCCCAGCATTTT.

The V and J genes are TRBV27 and TRBJ1-2; perhaps TRBD1 as D (6 bases). Germline CDR1 MNHEY, CDR2 SMNVEV (reference sequence). The length of the CDR3 is 14 residues. V was cut by 8 bases and J by 0 bases, with 13 bases left in between. CDR3 bases: TGTGCCAGCTCCCATGGGGGCTCTAACTATGGCTACACCTTC. This translates into CASSHGGSNYGYTF.

The V and J genes are TRBV18 and TRBJ2-5; no reliable D call. The CDR3 has 13 amino acids. Trimming took 5 bases from V and 3 from J, leaving 10 bases between them. Looked up from germline, CDR1 is KGHSH and CDR2 is LQKENI. CDR3 sequence reads: CASSVKEKETQYF. CDR3 in DNA: TGTGCCAGCTCAGTAAAGGAGAAAGAGACCCAGTACTTC. The whole variable domain, remainder taken from reference TRBV18 and TRBJ2-5, is NAGVMQNPRHLVRRRGQEARLRCSPMKGHSHVYWYRQLPEEGLKFMVYLQKENIIDESGMPKERFSAEFPKEGPSILRIQQVVRGDSAAYFCASSVKEKETQYFGPGTRLLVL.

The rearrangement links TRBV7-2 to TRBJ1-5; unclear D gene. The V and J ends lost 5 bases and 0 bases respectively, with 5 bases between them. CDR3 length: 13 residues. In germline, CDR1 is SGHTA, CDR2 FQGNSA. CDR3 sequence: CASSAGSNQPQHF. DNA for the CDR3: TGTGCCAGCAGCGCCGGTAGCAATCAGCCCCAGCATTTT. The full variable domain, its missing parts supplied by reference TRBV7-2 and TRBJ1-5, is GAGVSQSPSNKVTEKGKDVELRCDPISGHTALYWYRQSLGQGLEFLIYFQGNSAPDKSGLPSDRFSAERTGGSVSTLTIQRTQQEDSAVYLCASSAGSNQPQHFGDGTRLSIL.